This TCR beta chain emerged from a study of blood T cell repertoires in COVID-19. The method was immunoSEQ multiplex PCR; TCRdb's version includes in-frame clones alone and lacks a portion of them. Of tens of thousands of clones listed, around four fifths are singletons. The CDR3 runs to 12 residues. CDR1 is SNHLY and CDR2 is FYNNEI in the germline V gene. V lost 8 bases, J lost 4 bases, and 11 bases lay in between. Sequencing input: peripheral blood. This sequence originates from a man aged 65 to 85 with acute or convalescent COVID-19. The J gene is TRBJ1-2, the V gene TRBV2; no reliable D call. The CDR3 coding sequence is TGTGCCAGCGCGCTCCGGGGCTATGGCTACACCTTC. As protein: CASALRGYGYTF. Together with reference TRBV2 and TRBJ1-2, the CDR3 gives the full variable domain: EPEVTQTPSHQVTQMGQEVILRCVPISNHLYFYWYRQILGQKVEFLVSFYNNEISEKSEIFDDQFSVERPDGSNFTLKIRSTKLEDSAMYFCASALRGYGYTFGSGTRLTVV.